A selection of T cell receptor beta chains follows, all from one sample in a study of blood T cell repertoires in COVID-19. The data were produced by immunoSEQ multiplex PCR, yet TCRdb's version contains in-frame clones alone and is incomplete. The table lists some 78,000 clones, approximately 80% of them singletons. What was sequenced was peripheral blood. These receptors were collected from a man in his 60s with active or convalescent COVID-19. The CDR3 runs from the conserved cysteine through the conserved F or W. Fields, in order: J gene, clone size, D gene, V gene, CDR3 DNA, CDR3 protein. D genes are given only for firm matches. Not all rows give a size; the values are once, few, many and, for expanded clones, a class.

TRBJ2-1 NA TRBD1 TRBV9 TGTGCCAGCAGCGTCAAGTCCGGGACAGGGAGAGATGAGCAGTTCTTC CASSVKSGTGRDEQFF
TRBJ2-1 NA TRBD1 TRBV5-1 TGCGCCAGCAGCTTTGGACAGGGTTACAATGAGCAGTTCTTC CASSFGQGYNEQFF
TRBJ2-3 once NA TRBV15 TGTGCCACCAGCAGAGACGTACAGGTTGCGCCAGATACGCAGTATTTT CATSRDVQVAPDTQYF
TRBJ1-5 NA NA TRBV6-5 TGTGCCACCCGCGACAGGCCGCAAAATCAGCCCCAGCATTTT CATRDRPQNQPQHF
TRBJ2-7 few TRBD2 TRBV18 TGTGCCAGCTCACCACCGATAGCGGGGACCTCCTACGAGCAGTACTTC CASSPPIAGTSYEQYF
TRBJ2-4 NA TRBD1 TRBV5-4 TGTGCCAGCAGCTCCCGGGACAGAAAAAACATTCAGTACTTC CASSSRDRKNIQYF
TRBJ1-1 NA TRBD1 TRBV27 TGTGCCAGCAGTCTTGGACAGGGTTGGGACACTGAAGCTTTCTTT CASSLGQGWDTEAFF
TRBJ1-6 NA TRBD1 TRBV19 TGTGCCAGTAGGCAACCGGGACAGATGCGCTATAATTCACCCCTCCACTTT CASRQPGQMRYNSPLHF
TRBJ2-5 NA TRBD2 TRBV2 TGTGCCAGCAGTGTTGGGGGGGAACAAGAGACCCAGTACTTC CASSVGGEQETQYF
TRBJ1-4 NA NA TRBV6-5 TGTGCCAGCAGGCGGGTGGCAACTAATGAAAAACTGTTTTTT CASRRVATNEKLFF
TRBJ1-1 once TRBD1 TRBV9 TGTGCCAGCAGTCTAATAGGGACAGGAGGTACTGAAGCTTTCTTT CASSLIGTGGTEAFF
TRBJ2-4 NA TRBD2 TRBV7-2 TGTGCCAGCAGCTTAGCGGGGGGGAGAAACATTCAGTACTTC CASSLAGGRNIQYF
TRBJ1-3 NA NA TRBV18 TGTGCCAGCTCACCACCCCACCTGACTCCCAGCTCTGGAAACACCATATATTTT CASSPPHLTPSSGNTIYF
TRBJ1-2 NA NA TRBV11-2 TGTGCCAGCGCTCTCAGGCGGGACTATGGCTACACCTTC CASALRRDYGYTF
TRBJ1-4 NA TRBD1 TRBV7-9 TGTGCCAGCAGCTCCGGCCGAGGGACAGGGAATAATGAAAAACTGTTTTTT CASSSGRGTGNNEKLFF
TRBJ2-1 NA NA TRBV3-1/TRBV3-2 TGTGCCAGCAGCAGAGCAGGGATTTCGCAGTTCTTC CASSRAGISQFF
TRBJ2-1 NA TRBD2 TRBV4-3 TGCGCCAGCAGCCAAGATTCTAGCGGGGGGGGGCATCGGGATGAGCAGTTCTTC CASSQDSSGGGHRDEQFF
TRBJ2-1 NA TRBD2 TRBV6-5 TGTGCCAGCAGTTACCGGGCGGGGGGGCTCAATGAGCAGTTCTTC CASSYRAGGLNEQFF
TRBJ2-2 NA NA TRBV11-2 TGTGCCAGCAGCGGGGCCCGGGGACATAACACCGGGGAGCTGTTTTTT CASSGARGHNTGELFF
TRBJ2-5 NA TRBD2 TRBV15 TGTGCCACCAGCAGAGACGCTAGCGGCTCGTGGGCCCAGTACTTC CATSRDASGSWAQYF
TRBJ1-5 NA TRBD1 TRBV6-2/TRBV6-3 TGTGCCAGCAGCCCCGACAGGGCCCATCAGCCCCAGCATTTT CASSPDRAHQPQHF
TRBJ1-5 once TRBD1 TRBV6-4 TGTGCCAGCAGTCAACAGGGGGAAGGTCAGCCCCAGCATTTT CASSQQGEGQPQHF
TRBJ2-4 NA NA TRBV13 TGTGCCAGCAGCCAATGGACACGCACCAACATTCAGTACTTC CASSQWTRTNIQYF
TRBJ1-6 NA NA TRBV6-5 TGTGCCAGCAATCTCACAGGGACCTCACCCCTCCACTTT CASNLTGTSPLHF
TRBJ1-4 NA TRBD1 TRBV2 TGTGCCAGCAGCCAGGACAGGGGAGAATTGGCTAATGAAAAACTGTTTTTT CASSQDRGELANEKLFF
TRBJ1-2 many NA TRBV4-3 TGCGCCAGCAGCCAAGAATATGGGGCGCGAGGCTACACCTTC CASSQEYGARGYTF
TRBJ1-5 few NA TRBV10-3 TGTGCCATCAGTGAGTCAGCGGGAATGGAGCCCCAGCATTTT CAISESAGMEPQHF
TRBJ2-3 NA TRBD2 TRBV18 TGTGCCAGCTCACCCCTAGCGGGGGGTCCAGATACGCAGTATTTT CASSPLAGGPDTQYF
TRBJ2-3 NA TRBD1 TRBV9 TGTGCCAGCAGCGTAGGGGGACAGGGCTTAGATACGCAGTATTTT CASSVGGQGLDTQYF
TRBJ1-1 NA NA TRBV5-1 TGCGCCAGCAGCGAACAGAACACTGAAGCTTTCTTT CASSEQNTEAFF
TRBJ1-1 NA NA TRBV2 TGTGCCAGCAGTTCAGGTACGGGCTGGGGCGCCCCTGAAGCTTTCTTT CASSSGTGWGAPEAFF
TRBJ2-1 few NA TRBV11-2 TGTGCCAGCAGCTTAGATGGCCCGGGGGATGAGCAGTTCTTC CASSLDGPGDEQFF
TRBJ1-2 NA NA TRBV30 TGTGCCTGGAGTCCGGGATCCAACTATGGCTACACCTTC CAWSPGSNYGYTF
TRBJ1-5 NA NA TRBV28 TGTGCCAGCAGTTTTCCGGACAGAAGCAATCAGCCCCAGCATTTT CASSFPDRSNQPQHF
TRBJ1-2 few NA TRBV21-1 TGTGCCAGCAGCCACCCGGACAGGGGCCCCTATGGCTACACCTTC CASSHPDRGPYGYTF
TRBJ2-5 NA NA TRBV19 TGTGCCAGTAGTGTAGAATACAGTCTTCGTGAGACCCAGTACTTC CASSVEYSLRETQYF
TRBJ1-1 NA NA TRBV15 TGTGCCACCAGCAGAGACTCGGGTGAAGCTTTCTTT CATSRDSGEAFF
TRBJ1-2 NA NA TRBV12-3/TRBV12-4 TGTGCCAGCAGTTTAGCCCGAGGAAGGGGCTACACCTTC CASSLARGRGYTF
TRBJ2-3 NA NA TRBV6-2/TRBV6-3 TGTGCCAGCAGTTACGGCGGGGTCCCGGGAGATACGCAGTATTTT CASSYGGVPGDTQYF
TRBJ1-6 NA NA TRBV4-3 TGCGCCAGCAGCCTCGCGCGGCCAGGGCAACTATATAATTCACCCCTCCACTTT CASSLARPGQLYNSPLHF
TRBJ2-3 NA NA TRBV30 TGTGCCTGGAGTGTCCCGGGACAAGCCCTAATTGATACGCAGTATTTT CAWSVPGQALIDTQYF
TRBJ1-1 NA TRBD1 TRBV7-3 TGTGCCAGCAGCTCCCGACAGGGTAGTGAAGCTTTCTTT CASSSRQGSEAFF
TRBJ1-2 NA NA TRBV19 TGTGCCAGTAGTATCGACAGGAGATATGGCTACACCTTC CASSIDRRYGYTF
TRBJ2-3 NA NA TRBV9 TGTGCCAGCAGCCCCTTGGGACTCACTAGCACAGATACGCAGTATTTT CASSPLGLTSTDTQYF
TRBJ2-5 NA NA TRBV5-1 TGCGCCAGCAGCTTGGCCGCGGAGACCCAGTACTTC CASSLAAETQYF
TRBJ1-1 many NA TRBV7-2 TGTGCCAGCAGCTTAGCGGCGGGCAACACTGAAGCTTTCTTT CASSLAAGNTEAFF
TRBJ1-1 NA NA TRBV29-1 TGCAGCGTTGGAGTGAGTATAAACACTGAAGCTTTCTTT CSVGVSINTEAFF
TRBJ1-1 NA NA TRBV2 TGTGCCAGCCGAACAGGGACTGAAGCTTTCTTT CASRTGTEAFF
TRBJ2-5 NA NA TRBV29-1 TGCAGCGTTGACCCACATTCCAGGGTAGGAGAGACCCAGTACTTC CSVDPHSRVGETQYF